The text below deals with one TCR beta chain. Methods used by the authors: Cell counts per sample came from amplifying reference gene primers. Using immunoSEQ multiplex PCR, the repertoire was profiled, and TCRdb retains in-frame clones only, with some absent. V and J calls and clone size follow that table, whereas D and trimming were derived from the DNA. The sample comprises hundreds of thousands of clones, around 82% of which are singletons, and 7.5% to 9% rests with the top ten. The entry originates in a study of blood T cell repertoires in COVID-19. Looking at the study overall: Specimens from acute and convalescent COVID-19 originated in the United States, Italy and Spain. PBMCs, B-cell-depleted T cells, or T cells were the source of the cDNA or gDNA that made up the material.

Per germline, CDR1 MNHEY and CDR2 SVGEGT. V lost 2 bases and J lost 1, with 8 bases in between. CDR3 size: 14 residues. Source material: peripheral blood. The origin of this receptor is a human donor in a cohort sampled during active COVID-19. The J gene is TRBJ1-2, the V gene TRBV6-2 or TRBV6-3; D call uncertain. This CDR3 reads CASSYNTVNYGYTF. CDR3 coding DNA: TGTGCCAGCAGTTACAATACGGTTAACTATGGCTACACCTTC.